A selection of T cell receptor beta chains follows, all from one sample in a study of CD4+ T cells in melanoma. Assay used: immunoSEQ multiplex PCR; TCRdb lists only in-frame clones, some missing. The repertoire holds roughly 52,000 clones, with 60% to 75% as singletons. The sample was tumor tissue. These receptors originate from a human donor with melanoma. Both conserved end residues are part of each CDR3. The order of the fields is V gene, D gene, clone size, J gene, CDR3 protein, CDR3 DNA. The D gene is left open where the match is weak. Not all rows give a size; the values are once, few, many and, for expanded clones, a class.

>TRBV5-4|-|many|TRBJ2-7
CASSLAGTPNSYEQYF
TGTGCCAGCAGCTTGGCCGGGACACCGAACTCCTACGAGCAGTACTTC
>TRBV30|TRBD1|-|TRBJ2-3
CASIVTGGADTQYF
TGTGCCTCGATCGTGACAGGGGGGGCAGATACGCAGTATTTT
>TRBV7-6|-|-|TRBJ1-4
CASSLAPLSPEKLFF
TGTGCCAGCAGCTTAGCTCCTTTGTCACCTGAAAAACTGTTTTTT
>TRBV30|-|-|TRBJ2-1
CASRENNEQFF
TGTGCCTCCAGGGAGAACAATGAGCAGTTCTTC
>TRBV28|-|-|TRBJ2-2
CASRGWTVLHHLRDTGELFF
TGTGCCAGCAGGGGGTGGACAGTCCTTCACCATCTTCGGGACACCGGGGAGCTGTTTTTT
>TRBV11-2|-|once|TRBJ1-4
CASTGGTTNEKLFF
TGTGCCAGCACCGGGGGAACAACTAATGAAAAACTGTTTTTT
>TRBV11-2|-|few|TRBJ2-7
CASSPPYGYEQYF
TGTGCCAGCAGCCCCCCTTACGGCTACGAGCAGTACTTC
>TRBV11-2|-|once|TRBJ2-1
CASSLDREDEQFF
TGTGCCAGCAGCTTAGATAGGGAGGATGAGCAGTTCTTC
>TRBV7-9|-|-|TRBJ1-2
CASSSGNSYGYTF
TGTGCCAGCAGCTCCGGGAACAGCTATGGCTACACCTTC
>TRBV5-6|TRBD1|once|TRBJ1-2
CASNGQVYGYTF
TGTGCCAGCAACGGACAGGTCTATGGCTACACCTTC
>TRBV4-3|TRBD2|-|TRBJ2-1
CASSQNTRGGSYNEQFF
TGCGCCAGCAGCCAAAACACGCGGGGGGGCTCCTACAATGAGCAGTTCTTC
>TRBV7-2|-|-|TRBJ1-5
CASSFQGVNQPQHF
TGTGCCAGCAGCTTTCAGGGAGTCAATCAGCCCCAGCATTTT
>TRBV2|TRBD1|-|TRBJ1-1
CASSRTGNTEAFF
TGTGCCAGCAGCCGGACAGGGAACACTGAAGCTTTCTTT
>TRBV6-5|TRBD1|-|TRBJ1-1
CASSYSRRQGGTEAFF
TGTGCCAGCAGTTACTCGAGGCGACAGGGAGGCACTGAAGCTTTCTTT
>TRBV11-3|-|few|TRBJ1-1
CASSLRTVLPNTEAFF
TGTGCCAGCAGCTTAAGGACGGTTCTACCCAACACTGAAGCTTTCTTT
>TRBV28|TRBD1|once|TRBJ1-6
CASSRQGRSPLHF
TGTGCCAGCAGCCGACAGGGAAGGTCACCCCTCCACTTT
>TRBV21-1|-|-|TRBJ2-1
CASNGSGSHSSYNEQFF
TGTGCCAGCAATGGAAGCGGCAGTCACAGCTCCTACAATGAGCAGTTCTTC
>TRBV5-5|TRBD1|-|TRBJ2-7
CASSPGTVNEQYF
TGTGCCAGCAGCCCTGGGACAGTTAACGAGCAGTACTTC
>TRBV9|-|-|TRBJ2-7
CASSLGDTGITSQYF
TGTGCCAGCAGTCTAGGGGACACGGGAATTACGAGTCAGTACTTC
>TRBV18|TRBD1|-|TRBJ1-1
CASSRETGGRTEAFF
TGTGCCAGCTCTCGAGAGACAGGGGGTCGGACTGAAGCTTTCTTT
>TRBV4-1|-|-|TRBJ1-5
CASSQGVIIKPQHF
TGCGCCAGCAGCCAAGGGGTGATAATCAAGCCCCAGCATTTT